This T cell receptor (beta chain) was identified during a study of T cells after yellow fever vaccination. Study-level background: For low cell numbers, libraries were made with SMART-Seq v4 Ultra Low Input.

The germline V gene has CDR1 SGHAT and CDR2 FQDESV (reference sequence). This CDR3 region has 20 residues. V lost 5 bases and J lost 0; bases outside the gene matches: 14. Conversion of TCR transcripts into cDNA relied on 5'RACE template switching, which added a universal primer site and UMIs. TCRdb re-called the 5' RACE reads with MiXCR, one entry per CDR3 protein. Of roughly 140,000 distinct CDR3 sequences in the sample, approximately 7.7% are singletons; the top ten hold 0.55% to 0.9%. Whole-study results and caveats: Post-booster repertoires again held most primary-vaccination clones (roughly 96% CD4, roughly 90% CD8). A weaker but faster secondary response was observed, peaking on day 5 versus 15.

This clonotype was picked up many times. Its specificity is not known. The sample in question was CD4+ T cells sorted from PBMCs, obtained 5 days after the yellow fever booster vaccination. V gene TRBV11-1 combines with J gene TRBJ2-7; TRBD2 matches at 15 bases. The TCR comes from a young man who received the YFV17D yellow fever vaccine. CDR3 coding DNA: TGTGCCAGCAGCCCCCCGTTGGGACTAGCGGGAGGCACAAGCTCCTACGAGCAGTACTTC. This translates into CASSPPLGLAGGTSSYEQYF.